These 11 T cell receptor beta chains originate from one sample sequenced in a study of blood T cell repertoires in COVID-19. Measured with immunoSEQ multiplex PCR; TCRdb has only the in-frame clones, and not every one. This table has approximately 130,000 clones, 86% appearing once. The source material was peripheral blood. The receptors shown here come from a woman aged 45 to 65 who had recovered from COVID-19.

The CDR3 protein is CASSNPQGLAGSPDTQYF. The CDR3 bases are TGTGCCAGCAGCAATCCCCAGGGACTAGCGGGGTCACCAGATACGCAGTATTTT. The V call is TRBV21-1, the J call TRBJ2-3; TRBD2, the table's D call, lacks a check against the DNA. TRBV21-1 is marked as a pseudogene. The CDR3 sequence is 18 residues long.

The chain combines TRBV4-1 with TRBJ2-3; 9 bases map to TRBD2. Germline CDR1 reads MGHRA; CDR2 reads YSYEKL. This CDR3 contains 17 residues. V lost 8 bases and J lost 0; bases outside the gene matches: 12. The CDR3 sequence: CASGPAGGPSSTDTQYF. The CDR3 DNA reads TGCGCCAGCGGCCCAGCGGGGGGCCCTTCTAGCACAGATACGCAGTATTTT.

This chain links TRBV18 with TRBJ2-7; TRBD1 matches at 9 bases. Germline loops: CDR1 KGHSH, CDR2 LQKENI. The CDR3 is made up of 15 amino acids. V lost 5 bases, J lost 2 bases, and 7 bases stayed unmatched. CDR3: CASSAGGDRAYEQYF. CDR3 nucleotide sequence: TGTGCCAGCTCAGCCGGAGGGGACAGGGCCTACGAGCAGTACTTC.

The chain couples TRBV10-3 to TRBJ1-1, with 7 bases aligning to TRBD1. The CDR3 has 16 residues. Germline V CDR1 and CDR2: ENHRY, SYGVKD. Trimming cost V 3 bases and J 0 bases; bases outside gene matches: 7. The CDR3, as DNA: TGTGCCATCAGTGACGCAGGGGGTTCTCTGAACACTGAAGCTTTCTTT. Its translation is CAISDAGGSLNTEAFF.

The V call is TRBV11-2, the J call TRBJ1-4; D gene unclear. The germline CDR1 and CDR2 sequences are SGHAT and FQNNGV. The CDR3 length is 17 residues. Trimming shortened V by 3 bases and J by 11 bases, and 25 bases separated the two germline ends. DNA for the CDR3: TGTGCCAGCAGCTTCACCACCTCGTCGGTTGGAGGCCGTAAACTGTTTTTT. Translating it yields CASSFTTSSVGGRKLFF.

The chain carries TRBV19 and TRBJ1-4; D is undetermined. V lost 2 bases, J lost 6 bases, and 19 bases lay in between. The CDR3 spans 17 residues. From germline, CDR1 is LNHDA and CDR2 SQIVND (reference sequence). CDR3 sequence reads: CASSISFGEAIDEKLFF. The DNA for the CDR3 is TGTGCCAGTAGTATAAGTTTCGGGGAGGCTATAGATGAAAAACTGTTTTTT.

The J gene is TRBJ2-3, the V gene TRBV3-1 (or the pseudogene TRBV3-2); D is unresolved. This CDR3 is 16 amino acids long. Between the trimmed V and J ends, which lost 4 bases and 7 bases, there was a span of 21 bases. The V gene's germline CDR1 is LGHDT and CDR2 YNNKEL (reference sequence). CDR3 sequence reads: CASSPESGLVGNTQYF. The CDR3 region has the DNA TGTGCCAGCAGCCCAGAGTCAGGCCTGGTAGGAAATACGCAGTATTTT.

V usage is TRBV7-8 and J usage is TRBJ2-7, with TRBD1 identical over 9 bases. Unmatched junction bases numbered 8, after V lost 2 bases and J lost 3 bases. The CDR3 has 16 residues. CDR1 is SGHVS and CDR2 is FQNEAQ in the germline V gene. CDR3 loop: CASSLSRGQGLYEQYF. In DNA form, the CDR3 reads TGTGCCAGCAGCTTATCCCGGGGACAGGGCCTCTACGAGCAGTACTTC.

The table lists this clone with a few counts. This chain connects TRBV13 to TRBJ2-2; maybe TRBD2 (6 bases). Looked up from germline, CDR1 is PRHDT and CDR2 is FYEKMQ (reference sequence). Trimming shortened V by 4 bases and J by 4 bases, and 16 bases separated the two germline ends. The CDR3 loop spans 16 amino acids. The CDR3 sequence: CASSSFPRDPTGELFF. The CDR3 nucleotides read TGTGCCAGCAGCTCGTTCCCGCGGGACCCCACCGGGGAGCTGTTTTTT.

V gene TRBV12-3 or TRBV12-4 combines with J gene TRBJ2-2; TRBD2 aligns across 7 bases. This CDR3 spans 13 amino acids. The ends lost 7 bases at V and 5 bases at J; junction bases unmatched: 4. Here the CDR3 reads CASTVGRTGELFF. The CDR3 DNA sequence: TGTGCCAGCACGGTCGGGAGGACCGGGGAGCTGTTTTTT.

This clone was detected only a few times. V gene TRBV7-9 combines with J gene TRBJ1-6; the D is unclear. The V end lost 2 bases, the J end lost 7 bases, and 6 bases lay between the germline ends. Germline V gene sequence: CDR1 SEHNR, CDR2 FQNEAQ (reference sequence). The CDR3 extends over 13 amino acids. The CDR3 here is CASSLQANSPLHF. The DNA of the CDR3 is TGTGCCAGCAGCTTACAGGCAAATTCACCCCTCCACTTT.